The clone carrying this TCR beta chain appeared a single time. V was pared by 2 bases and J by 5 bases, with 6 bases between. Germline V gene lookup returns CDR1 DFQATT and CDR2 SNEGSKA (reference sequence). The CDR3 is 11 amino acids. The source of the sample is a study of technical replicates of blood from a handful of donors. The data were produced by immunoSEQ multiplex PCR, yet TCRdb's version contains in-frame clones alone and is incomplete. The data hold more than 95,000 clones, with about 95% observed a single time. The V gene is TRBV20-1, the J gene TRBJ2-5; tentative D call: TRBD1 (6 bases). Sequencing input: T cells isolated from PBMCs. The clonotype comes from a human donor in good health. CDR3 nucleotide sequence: TGCAGTGCTAGAAGGGGGGAGACCCAGTACTTC. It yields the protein CSARRGETQYF.